The 32 T cell receptor beta chains presented below share a single source sample, sequenced in a study of blood T cell repertoires in COVID-19. Sequencing was performed with immunoSEQ multiplex PCR; in TCRdb, only in-frame clones are kept and a portion is missing. The profile covers hundreds of thousands of clones, with approximately 86% appearing a single time and about 4.5% taken by the ten largest. Sample: PBMCs or T cells enriched from blood (not recorded which). Receptor source: a woman aged 25 to 45 who had been exposed to COVID-19.

This chain joins TRBV11-2 and TRBJ1-2; D uncertain. Trimming took off 5 bases at V and 7 bases at J, with 11 bases between the two ends. Germline V gene lookup returns CDR1 SGHAT and CDR2 FQNNGV. The CDR3 extends over 12 amino acids. The CDR3 reads CASSTTTSGYTF. CDR3 coding DNA: TGTGCCAGCAGCACCACTACGTCTGGCTACACCTTC. The whole variable domain, remainder taken from reference TRBV11-2 and TRBJ1-2, is EAGVAQSPRYKIIEKRQSVAFWCNPISGHATLYWYQQILGQGPKLLIQFQNNGVVDDSQLPKDRFSAERLKGVDSTLKIQPAKLEDSAVYLCASSTTTSGYTFGSGTRLTVV.

V gene TRBV5-1 combines with J gene TRBJ2-3; 10 bases fit TRBD1. V gave up 3 bases and J gave up 3 bases; unmatched junction bases: 4. This CDR3 contains 15 residues. Germline-derived CDR1 and CDR2 are SGHRS and YFSETQ. CDR3 amino acids: CASSSTGGATDTQYF. The CDR3 nucleotides are TGCGCCAGCAGCTCGACAGGGGGCGCGACAGATACGCAGTATTTT.

The chain carries TRBV27 and TRBJ2-2; 8 nucleotides line up with TRBD1. The CDR3 loop spans 16 amino acids. The trim removed 5 bases at V and 2 bases at J, leaving 7 bases unmatched. CDR1 MNHEY and CDR2 SMNVEV come from the germline V gene (reference sequence). CDR3 bases: TGTGCCAGCAGTCCTAGACAGGGGCAAAACACCGGGGAGCTGTTTTTT. Its protein product is CASSPRQGQNTGELFF.

V usage is TRBV2 and J usage is TRBJ2-7; 9 nucleotides match TRBD2. The CDR3 contains 14 residues. Germline V gene data show CDR1 as SNHLY and CDR2 as FYNNEI. J was trimmed by 3 bases and V by 8 bases; bases with no gene match: 8. The CDR3 loop reads CASEASGTSYEQYF. CDR3 bases: TGTGCCAGCGAAGCTAGCGGGACAAGCTACGAGCAGTACTTC.

This chain uses TRBV9 with TRBJ1-1; D possibly corresponds to TRBD1 (5 bases). V was trimmed by 3 bases and J by 3 bases, leaving 9 bases between them. The CDR3 runs 13 residues. Per germline, CDR1 SGDLS and CDR2 YYNGEE. The CDR3 coding sequence is TGTGCCAGCAGCGGAACAGGTCACACTGAAGCTTTCTTT. It is translated as CASSGTGHTEAFF. The full variable domain, completed using reference TRBV9 and TRBJ1-1, is DSGVTQTPKHLITATGQRVTLRCSPRSGDLSVYWYQQSLDQGLQFLIQYYNGEERAKGNILERFSAQQFPDLHSELNLSSLELGDSALYFCASSGTGHTEAFFGQGTRLTVV.

The rearrangement links TRBV7-9 to TRBJ1-2; D possibly corresponds to TRBD1 (6 bases). The CDR3 has 16 amino acids. In germline, CDR1 is SEHNR, CDR2 FQNEAQ (reference sequence). Trimming removed 1 base at V and 4 bases at J, with 16 bases between. CDR3 in DNA: TGTGCCAGCAGCTTAGTCTCCACAGGGCACTTCTATGGCTACACCTTC. Translated: CASSLVSTGHFYGYTF.

This chain joins TRBV9 and TRBJ1-3, with 8 positions matching TRBD1. The CDR3 spans 14 residues. V lost 3 bases, J lost 7 bases, and 6 bases stayed unmatched. Germline CDR1 and CDR2: SGDLS and YYNGEE. The chain's CDR3 is CASSASYRGNTIYF. The CDR3 region has the DNA TGTGCCAGCAGCGCATCATACAGGGGGAACACCATATATTTT.

The V gene is TRBV7-2, the J gene TRBJ2-4, with 11 bases lining up with TRBD2. Germline-derived CDR1 and CDR2 are SGHTA and FQGNSA. The junction had 4 bases not matched to a gene; V was cut back by 3 bases and J by 9 bases. CDR3 size: 14 residues. CDR3 coding DNA: TGTGCCAGCAGCTTTAGCGGGGGGGGCGTCATTCAGTACTTC. It translates to CASSFSGGGVIQYF.

This chain connects TRBV5-6 to TRBJ1-5; the match to TRBD1 covers 7 bases. Losses at the gene ends were 2 bases for V and 5 bases for J; bases not matched to a gene: 4. Per germline, CDR1 SGHDT and CDR2 YYEEEE. The CDR3 has 14 amino acids. CDR3 region: CASSLGTAYQPQHF. CDR3 nucleotides: TGTGCCAGCAGCTTAGGGACAGCGTATCAGCCCCAGCATTTT.

The chain recombines TRBV4-1 with TRBJ1-3; 10 bases match TRBD1. Looked up from germline, CDR1 is MGHRA and CDR2 is YSYEKL. The V and J ends lost 2 bases and 9 bases, in that order; junction bases with no gene match: 10. CDR3 length equals 16 residues. The DNA for the CDR3 is TGCGCCAGCAGCCAATCCCGGGACAGGGGAGGATCCACCATATATTTT. This codes for CASSQSRDRGGSTIYF.

The table lists this clone with a few counts. The chain links TRBV30 to TRBJ1-5; D unresolved. Germline loops: CDR1 GTSNPN, CDR2 SVGIG (reference sequence). This CDR3 spans 12 amino acids. Trimming stripped 2 bases from V and 3 bases from J, with 5 bases between. This CDR3 reads CAWSLPNQPQHF. The DNA of the CDR3 is TGTGCCTGGAGTCTCCCCAATCAGCCCCAGCATTTT.

This rearrangement joins TRBV6-5 to TRBJ1-5, with TRBD1 as a possible D gene (6 bases). V was clipped by 3 bases and J by 7 bases, with 19 bases between them. Looked up from germline, CDR1 is MNHEY and CDR2 is SVGAGI. The CDR3 has 16 residues. The CDR3 protein is CASSYGTGILGQPQHF. For the CDR3, the DNA is TGTGCCAGCAGTTATGGTACAGGGATATTGGGGCAGCCCCAGCATTTT.

The chain has TRBV24-1 and TRBJ1-2, with 8 bases that match TRBD1. The CDR3 has 15 residues. The V gene's germline CDR1 is KGHDR and CDR2 SFDVKD. Trimming removed 2 bases from V and 7 bases from J; junction bases left unmatched: 8. The CDR3 loop reads CATSDSRDRSRGYTF. The CDR3, as DNA: TGTGCCACCAGTGATTCGCGGGACAGGTCCCGTGGCTACACCTTC.

In DNA form, the CDR3 reads TGTGCCAGCAGACCAGGGGGCACGTTTTTCGATGGCTACACCTTC. Its translation: CASRPGGTFFDGYTF. This chain links TRBV6-5 with TRBJ1-2; TRBD1 matches 8 bases. CDR1 is MNHEY, CDR2 SVGAGI, per germline. With 6 bases clipped from V and 6 bases from J, the junction kept 12 bases outside the gene matches. CDR3 length: 15 residues.

This rearrangement joins TRBV10-3 to TRBJ2-2; TRBD2 agrees at 10 bases. Germline CDR1 and CDR2: ENHRY and SYGVKD. Trimming took 0 bases from V and 6 from J; bases not matched to a gene: 4. The CDR3 runs 16 residues. Written as DNA, the CDR3 is TGTGCCATCAGTGAGTCGCTAGCGGGGGACGCCGGGGAGCTGTTTTTT. It encodes CAISESLAGDAGELFF.

V and J are TRBV29-1 and TRBJ1-6; 7 bases fit TRBD1. Germline loops: CDR1 SQVTM, CDR2 ANQGSEA. Losses at the gene ends were 7 bases for V and 7 bases for J; bases not matched to a gene: 10. CDR3 length: 14 amino acids. CDR3 region: CSGKLGGPNSPLHF. In DNA, the CDR3 is TGCAGCGGGAAATTAGGGGGCCCCAATTCACCCCTCCACTTT.

V is TRBV2 and J is TRBJ2-5; 12 positions match TRBD2. The trim removed 5 bases at V and 4 bases at J, leaving 5 bases unmatched. Germline CDR1 is SNHLY and CDR2 is FYNNEI. This CDR3 has 15 residues. CDR3 in amino acids: CASSSSGGAGETQYF. The CDR3 bases are TGTGCCAGCAGTTCTAGCGGGGGGGCGGGAGAGACCCAGTACTTC.

The V and J genes are TRBV7-8 and TRBJ2-1; 8 positions match TRBD1. Germline values: CDR1 SGHVS, CDR2 FQNEAQ. V was pared by 3 bases and J by 3 bases, with 7 bases of the junction left unmatched. This CDR3 contains 16 residues. The CDR3 nucleotides read TGTGCCAGCAGCTTGGCAGGGGGCGAGATCTACAATGAGCAGTTCTTC. It yields the protein CASSLAGGEIYNEQFF.

The gene calls are TRBV9 and TRBJ1-2; D ambiguous. The CDR3 totals 15 residues. Germline V gives CDR1 SGDLS, CDR2 YYNGEE. Trimming stripped 0 bases from V and 8 bases from J, with 17 bases between. CDR3 DNA: TGTGCCAGCAGCGTAGCTTCCATCTCCTCAGGCGGCTACACCTTC. Its translation is CASSVASISSGGYTF. Using reference TRBV9 and TRBJ1-2 for the parts outside the CDR3, the full variable domain is DSGVTQTPKHLITATGQRVTLRCSPRSGDLSVYWYQQSLDQGLQFLIQYYNGEERAKGNILERFSAQQFPDLHSELNLSSLELGDSALYFCASSVASISSGGYTFGSGTRLTVV.

This clone was counted a single time. The rearrangement links TRBV15 to TRBJ1-4; D unresolved. Germline-derived CDR1 and CDR2 are LNHNV and YYDKDF (reference sequence). CDR3 length: 12 amino acids. Trimming pared 2 bases from V and 7 bases from J, leaving 5 bases between. In DNA, the CDR3 is TGTGCCACCAGCAGACCCCTTGAAAAACTGTTTTTT. Protein product: CATSRPLEKLFF.

V gene TRBV6-5 combines with J gene TRBJ1-4, with 7 bases fitting TRBD1. J lost 7 bases, V lost 8 bases, and 13 bases had no gene match. This CDR3 comprises 15 residues. CDR1 is MNHEY and CDR2 is SVGAGI in the germline V gene. CDR3 sequence (DNA): TGTGCCAGCTCCCGGGACGGGACAGCCCCTGAAAAACTGTTTTTT. Translated, it gives CASSRDGTAPEKLFF.

The J gene is TRBJ1-2, the V gene TRBV7-9; 12 nucleotides align to TRBD1. Germline V gives CDR1 SEHNR, CDR2 FQNEAQ (reference sequence). This CDR3 has 15 amino acids. V lost 5 bases, J lost 12 bases, and 13 bases stayed unmatched. In DNA, the CDR3 is TGTGCCAGCAGCGCGGGGACAGGGGGCTCGATTTTCGACACCTTC. Protein product: CASSAGTGGSIFDTF.

The chain joins TRBV7-6 to TRBJ2-3; possibly TRBD2 for D (6 bases). Trimming removed 5 bases at V and 0 bases at J, with 12 bases between. The CDR3 consists of 15 residues. CDR1 SGHVS and CDR2 FNYEAQ come from the germline V gene. CDR3 amino acids: CASSLRGTSTDTQYF. CDR3 nucleotide sequence: TGTGCCAGCAGCCTGCGGGGTACTAGCACAGATACGCAGTATTTT.

The chain carries TRBV10-3 and TRBJ1-4; 10 bases align to TRBD1. With 5 bases clipped from V and 7 bases from J, the junction kept 4 bases outside the gene matches. The CDR3 loop spans 14 amino acids. CDR1 and CDR2 (germline): ENHRY, SYGVKD. CDR3 sequence reads: CAISPGTGAEKLFF. The CDR3 DNA reads TGTGCCATCAGTCCGGGGACAGGGGCTGAAAAACTGTTTTTT.

The chain has TRBV24-1 and TRBJ2-1; D ambiguous. This CDR3 comprises 13 residues. V lost 8 bases to trimming and J lost 2 bases, with 9 bases between them. Looked up from germline, CDR1 is KGHDR and CDR2 is SFDVKD. In DNA form, the CDR3 reads TGTGCCACCACTACGTACCCCTACAATGAGCAGTTCTTC. Protein sequence: CATTTYPYNEQFF.

The gene calls are TRBV18 and TRBJ2-1; 7 nucleotides agree with TRBD1. Trimming took 2 bases from V and 8 from J; bases not matched to a gene: 6. The CDR3 covers 14 residues. Germline-derived CDR1 and CDR2 are KGHSH and LQKENI. The CDR3 loop reads CASSPDEGGHEQFF. For the CDR3, the DNA is TGTGCCAGCTCACCAGACGAAGGGGGCCATGAGCAGTTCTTC.

The V gene is TRBV5-8, the J gene TRBJ1-1; TRBD1 agrees at 7 bases. V trimming: 2 bases; J trimming: 1 base; junction bases outside the gene matches: 5. The CDR3 sequence is 15 residues long. In germline, CDR1 is SGHTS, CDR2 YDEGEE. CDR3 sequence reads: CASSFPTGWNTEAFF. For the CDR3, the DNA is TGTGCCAGCAGCTTCCCGACAGGGTGGAACACTGAAGCTTTCTTT. The full variable domain, with the rest looked up from reference TRBV5-8 and TRBJ1-1, is EAGVTQSPTHLIKTRGQQATLRCSPISGHTSVYWYQQALGLGLQFLLWYDEGEERNRGNFPPRFSGRQFPNYSSELNVNALELEDSALYLCASSFPTGWNTEAFFGQGTRLTVV.

This rearrangement joins TRBV7-6 to TRBJ2-7, with 12 nucleotides matching TRBD2. From germline, CDR1 is SGHVS and CDR2 FNYEAQ. V lost 4 bases to trimming and J lost 2 bases; unmatched junction nucleotides: 3. The CDR3 extends over 15 amino acids. As DNA, the CDR3 is TGTGCCAGCAGCTCCGCTAGCGGGGGGGCCTACGAGCAGTACTTC. Its protein product is CASSSASGGAYEQYF.

The rearrangement joins TRBV5-6 to TRBJ2-5; D may be TRBD1 (6 bases). This CDR3 region has 16 residues. CDR1 and CDR2 from the germline V gene are SGHDT and YYEEEE. With 0 bases removed from V and 5 bases from J, the gap between germline ends came to 17 bases. In DNA form, the CDR3 reads TGTGCCAGCAGCTTGGGATGGGGGCAAGGGGCGGAGACCCAGTACTTC. Protein: CASSLGWGQGAETQYF.

CDR3 bases: TGCAGCGCCCTAGCGGGGGTCATCACAGATACGCAGTATTTT. Its protein product is CSALAGVITDTQYF. The V and J genes are TRBV29-1 and TRBJ2-3; TRBD2 aligns across 10 bases. From germline, CDR1 is SQVTM and CDR2 ANQGSEA. The CDR3 has 14 amino acids. V was clipped by 7 bases and J by 2 bases; unmatched bases: 6.

J is TRBJ2-3 and V is TRBV30, with 7 bases fitting TRBD2. J gave up 6 bases and V 8 bases, and 17 bases lay outside the gene matches. Germline CDR1 GTSNPN, CDR2 SVGIG (reference sequence). CDR3 length equals 15 residues. The CDR3 sequence is CARTGTGGRIDTQYF. CDR3 coding DNA: TGTGCCCGGACCGGCACGGGGGGAAGGATCGATACGCAGTATTTT.

This clone was seen a single time. The J gene is TRBJ1-1, the V gene TRBV5-1; unclear D gene. CDR3 length: 14 amino acids. The V and J ends lost 0 bases and 0 bases respectively, with 6 bases between them. Per germline, CDR1 SGHRS and CDR2 YFSETQ. CDR3 DNA sequence: TGCGCCAGCAGCTTGGTTAGCATGAACACTGAAGCTTTCTTT. Amino acid sequence: CASSLVSMNTEAFF.